This T cell receptor beta chain was recorded in a study of cytomegalovirus exposure and HLA in healthy donors. Looking at the study overall: An early data release held tens of millions of unique TCRs from HLA-typed donors.

The PCR used 60 Vbeta and 13 Jbeta primers. The repertoire was sequenced with immunoSEQ multiplex PCR; TCRdb's copy has only in-frame clones and lacks some. Of about 140,000 clones in the sample, about three quarters are singletons; the top ten hold around 1.3%. Notes on this clone: Its antigen is currently unknown.

Study outcomes and limitations: With later analysis, a missense DCLRE1C variant became linked to TCR beta V- and J-gene trimming. Equally common other TCR beta chains were less clonally expanded than HLA-associated ones, a later analysis found.

The junction had 7 bases not matched to a gene; V was cut back by 2 bases and J by 10 bases. CDR1 and CDR2 (germline): MDHEN, SYDVKM. This CDR3 has 15 amino acids. This chain connects TRBV28 to TRBJ1-6, with TRBD1 identical over 8 bases. The sequenced sample was PBMCs. This TCR derives from a male donor in good health and CMV-seropositive. The CDR3 DNA sequence: TGTGCCAGCAGTTTACCCAGGACAGGGTGGTCACCCCTCCACTTT. Protein product: CASSLPRTGWSPLHF.